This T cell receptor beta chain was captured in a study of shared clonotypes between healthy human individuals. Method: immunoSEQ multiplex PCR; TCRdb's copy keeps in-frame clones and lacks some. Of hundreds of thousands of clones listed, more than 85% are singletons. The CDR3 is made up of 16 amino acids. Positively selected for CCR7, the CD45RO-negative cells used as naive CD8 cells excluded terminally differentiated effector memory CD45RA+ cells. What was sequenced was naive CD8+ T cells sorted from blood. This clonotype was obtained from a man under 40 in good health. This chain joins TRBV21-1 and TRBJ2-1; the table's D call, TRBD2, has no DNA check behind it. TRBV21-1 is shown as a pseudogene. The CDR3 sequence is CASSKKNSGSHNEQFF. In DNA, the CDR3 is TGTGCCAGCAGCAAAAAAAACAGCGGGAGCCACAATGAGCAGTTCTTC.